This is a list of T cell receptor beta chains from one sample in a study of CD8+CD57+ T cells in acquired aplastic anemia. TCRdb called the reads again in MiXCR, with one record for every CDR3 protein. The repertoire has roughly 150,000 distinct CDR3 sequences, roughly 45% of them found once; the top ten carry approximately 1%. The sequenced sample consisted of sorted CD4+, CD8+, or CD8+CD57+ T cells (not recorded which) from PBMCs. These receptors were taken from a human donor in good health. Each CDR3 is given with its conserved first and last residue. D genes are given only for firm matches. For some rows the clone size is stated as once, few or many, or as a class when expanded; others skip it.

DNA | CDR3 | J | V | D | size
TGTGCCAGCAGTGGAGGGGGACATGTTTTTTACTATGGCTACACCTTC | CASSGGGHVFYYGYTF | TRBJ1-2 | TRBV25-1 | - | many
TGTGCCAGTAGTATAGGTGGAGGGGCAGGGGCCAACGTCCTGACTTTC | CASSIGGGAGANVLTF | TRBJ2-6 | TRBV19 | - | many
TGTGCCAGCAGCGTAAAGGCTAGCACAGATACGCAGTATTTT | CASSVKASTDTQYF | TRBJ2-3 | TRBV9 | - | many
TGTGCCAGCAGTTACTTGGCGAGACGGGAGCTGTTTTTT | CASSYLARRELFF | TRBJ2-2 | TRBV6-5 | - | many
TGTGCCACCAGTGCAGGGTTGGGAGATACGCAGTATTTT | CATSAGLGDTQYF | TRBJ2-3 | TRBV24-1 | - | -
TGTGCCAGTAGCAGGGGGGTCAATCAGCCCCAGCATTTT | CASSRGVNQPQHF | TRBJ1-5 | TRBV19 | TRBD1 | few
TGCAGCGTTGAGGGGGGATGGGTCCTCCGCGAGACCCAGTACTTC | CSVEGGWVLRETQYF | TRBJ2-5 | TRBV29-1 | - | many
TGTGCCAGCTTCGGGGGGGCAAGCACAGATACGCAGTATTTT | CASFGGASTDTQYF | TRBJ2-3 | TRBV2 | TRBD2 | -
TGTGCCAGCACTAGGACAGGGGGCCGTCAGCCCCAGCATTTT | CASTRTGGRQPQHF | TRBJ1-5 | TRBV12-3/TRBV12-4 | TRBD1 | many
TGTGCCAGCAGTGGACAGATGGGCACCGGGGAGCTGTTTTTT | CASSGQMGTGELFF | TRBJ2-2 | TRBV6-1 | - | many
TGCAGTGCTAGAGATCGTAGGACAACCTACGAGCAGTACTTC | CSARDRRTTYEQYF | TRBJ2-7 | TRBV20-1 | - | -
TGTGCTAGCAGCTTAGGCGGGAGAAGGTACAATGAGCAGTTCTTC | CASSLGGRRYNEQFF | TRBJ2-1 | TRBV7-7 | TRBD2 | -
TGTGCCAGCAGCTTAGGCCAGCTCTCAGGCAATGAGCAGTTCTTC | CASSLGQLSGNEQFF | TRBJ2-1 | TRBV11-1 | - | -
TGTGCCAGCAGAGGGGTCCTTCGGTATGGCTACACCTTC | CASRGVLRYGYTF | TRBJ1-2 | TRBV2 | - | -
TGTGCCAGCAGGCCCCAGGGTACATCTGGAAACACCATATATTTT | CASRPQGTSGNTIYF | TRBJ1-3 | TRBV12-3/TRBV12-4 | - | -
TGTGCCAGCAGCTTGGTTAGCGGGATCTACAATGAGCAGTTCTTC | CASSLVSGIYNEQFF | TRBJ2-1 | TRBV5-4 | TRBD2 | -
TGTGCCATCCGGGACAGGGAAGTGGACGAGCAGTACTTC | CAIRDREVDEQYF | TRBJ2-7 | TRBV10-3 | TRBD1 | -
TGTGCCAGCAGCCCCACAGGGCACGAGCAGTACTTC | CASSPTGHEQYF | TRBJ2-7 | TRBV9 | - | -
TGTGCCAGCAGCGTACAGGGGACTAATGAAAAACTGTTTTTT | CASSVQGTNEKLFF | TRBJ1-4 | TRBV2 | TRBD1 | -
TGCAGCGTTTCTATTGGGGGCAGGGAGGCTCAGCCCCAGCATTTT | CSVSIGGREAQPQHF | TRBJ1-5 | TRBV29-1 | - | many
TGTGCCAGCAGCCGAGCGGGGGGAAACACCATATATTTT | CASSRAGGNTIYF | TRBJ1-3 | TRBV3-1 | - | few
TGTGCCAGCTCACCCGAGACAGGGCGGGTCGCCCACACTGAAGCTTTCTTT | CASSPETGRVAHTEAFF | TRBJ1-1 | TRBV18 | TRBD1 | -
TGTGCCAGCAGCTTGCATTATTACGGGGAGGACTATGGCTACACCTTC | CASSLHYYGEDYGYTF | TRBJ1-2 | TRBV5-5 | - | -
TGTGCCAGCATTGAATGGGAGACCCAGTACTTC | CASIEWETQYF | TRBJ2-5 | TRBV2 | - | -
TGTGCCAGCACCTGGGGGGGGTCGGACACTGAAGCTTTCTTT | CASTWGGSDTEAFF | TRBJ1-1 | TRBV7-2 | - | many
TGTGCCACCAGTAAGCCTAGCGGGAGCCCAAATGAGCAGTTCTTC | CATSKPSGSPNEQFF | TRBJ2-1 | TRBV24-1 | TRBD2 | -
TGTGCCATCAGTCGGGACAGCTATAGCAATCAGCCCCAGCATTTT | CAISRDSYSNQPQHF | TRBJ1-5 | TRBV10-3 | TRBD1 | -
TGCAGTGCTATGACTAGCGGGGGGGGTTCTGGGAATGAGCAGTTCTTC | CSAMTSGGGSGNEQFF | TRBJ2-1 | TRBV20-1 | TRBD2 | many
TGCGCCAGCAGCCAATCGATCGGGGCTGGGTCCGCAAATACGCAGTATTTT | CASSQSIGAGSANTQYF | TRBJ2-3 | TRBV4-3 | - | -
TGCAGCGTTCCGTGGGGAAACACCATATATTTT | CSVPWGNTIYF | TRBJ1-3 | TRBV29-1 | - | -
TGCAGCGTTAGGGAGGGGGATTCCTACGAGCAGTACTTC | CSVREGDSYEQYF | TRBJ2-7 | TRBV29-1 | - | -
TGTGCCAGCAGCTTAGGGGGACAGGGGGCCTATAGCAATCAGCCCCAGCATTTT | CASSLGGQGAYSNQPQHF | TRBJ1-5 | TRBV11-2 | TRBD1 | few
TGCAGTGCTAGAGATCCCGGACAGGGTTACGAGCAGTACTTC | CSARDPGQGYEQYF | TRBJ2-7 | TRBV20-1 | TRBD1 | once
TGCGCCAGCAGCTTGGAAACGGGAGGGCCAGGTTTTGAGCAGTACTTC | CASSLETGGPGFEQYF | TRBJ2-7 | TRBV5-1 | TRBD2 | -
TGTGCCAGCTCACCACCGGTCATGAACACTGAAGCTTTCTTT | CASSPPVMNTEAFF | TRBJ1-1 | TRBV18 | - | few
TGTGCCACCAGTGGCTTTGACAGGGACCAAGAGACCCAGTACTTC | CATSGFDRDQETQYF | TRBJ2-5 | TRBV24-1 | TRBD1 | -
TGTGCCACCAGCAGAGATCCGCTAGCGGGGGGCACCGGGGAGCTGTTTTTT | CATSRDPLAGGTGELFF | TRBJ2-2 | TRBV15 | TRBD2 | many
TGTGCCAGCAGCCAAGAGGGCAGGACTAGACTGTTTTTT | CASSQEGRTRLFF | TRBJ1-4 | TRBV3-1 | - | few
TGTGCCAGCAGCCAAGTATCGGGGACCGGGGAGCTGTTTTTT | CASSQVSGTGELFF | TRBJ2-2 | TRBV14 | - | many
TGTGCCAGCAGCGTAGCAGGGGGGATAAATCAGCCCCAGCATTTT | CASSVAGGINQPQHF | TRBJ1-5 | TRBV9 | TRBD1 | many
TGTGCCAGCGGACGGACAGGGGGCTCCTACGAGCAGTACTTC | CASGRTGGSYEQYF | TRBJ2-7 | TRBV25-1 | TRBD1 | few
TGTGCCAGCAGCCTCGGACAGAGCACAGATACGCAGTATTTT | CASSLGQSTDTQYF | TRBJ2-3 | TRBV7-2 | - | many
TGTGCCAGCAGCTTGTTCGGGACAGGGGGGCATGGTGACACCGGGGAGCTGTTTTTT | CASSLFGTGGHGDTGELFF | TRBJ2-2 | TRBV5-6 | TRBD1 | -
TGCGCCAGCAGCTTGGTGACAGTCTCCGAGCAGTACTTC | CASSLVTVSEQYF | TRBJ2-7 | TRBV5-1 | - | many
TGTGCCATCAAGGAGGTAGGGGGACAAGAGACCCAGTACTTC | CAIKEVGGQETQYF | TRBJ2-5 | TRBV10-3 | - | -
TGTGCCAGTAGTATCCCATATGAAAAACTGTTTTTT | CASSIPYEKLFF | TRBJ1-4 | TRBV19 | - | many
TGTGCCACCAGTGATTTATCTGCGGGCGGCTCCTACAATGAGCAGTTCTTC | CATSDLSAGGSYNEQFF | TRBJ2-1 | TRBV24-1 | - | -
TGTGCCAGCAGCTTAGTACAGGCCTACGAGCAGTACTTC | CASSLVQAYEQYF | TRBJ2-7 | TRBV11-2 | - | many
TGTGCCAGTAGTATGTCTCGGAACTATGGCTACACCTTC | CASSMSRNYGYTF | TRBJ1-2 | TRBV19 | - | few